These T cell receptor beta chains were read from a single sample in a study of blood T cell repertoires in COVID-19. Repertoires were generated with immunoSEQ multiplex PCR, while TCRdb's copy carries only in-frame clones and drops some. The table records 200,000 or so clones, roughly nine tenths of them present only once. Sequencing input: PBMCs or T cells enriched from blood (not recorded which). These receptor sequences come from a woman aged 18 to 35 in a cohort exposed to, infected with or recovered from COVID-19 (not recorded which). Both conserved end residues are part of each CDR3. Each record gives: J gene, V gene, CDR3 length, CDR3 protein.

>TRBJ2-3|TRBV5-1|16
CASSQFRQVSTDTQYF
>TRBJ2-5|TRBV6-5|14
CASTMNGGQETQYF
>TRBJ1-4|TRBV6-5|13
CASRPAGVEKLFF
>TRBJ2-3|TRBV7-9|16
CASSPVRGGLTDTQYF
>TRBJ2-3|TRBV28|13
CASTFSVTDTQYF
>TRBJ1-3|TRBV9|15
CASSVSSGSGNTIYF
>TRBJ1-3|TRBV6-5|15
CASRGTGGAGNTIYF
>TRBJ2-7|TRBV5-4|14
CASSLGLANYEQYF
>TRBJ2-7|TRBV6-5|15
CASRIGAGVRYEQYF
>TRBJ2-3|TRBV7-3|16
CASSLGGGPSTDTQYF
>TRBJ2-7|TRBV29-1|11
CSAEQGYEQYF
>TRBJ1-2|TRBV2|15
CASSGDRGRSYGYTF
>TRBJ2-1|TRBV5-6|15
CASSWASTSYNEQFF
>TRBJ1-1|TRBV2|12
CAGTEGGTEAFF
>TRBJ2-1|TRBV4-2|15
CASSQIDGGPQEQFF
>TRBJ2-7|TRBV9|16
CASSPPGQGSSYEQYF
>TRBJ2-7|TRBV2|14
CASEGRDRVDEQYF
>TRBJ2-2|TRBV10-3|15
CAISENTPNTGELFF
>TRBJ1-1|TRBV2|14
CAIISTPRGTEAFF
>TRBJ2-5|TRBV6-5|15
CASSALAGTGETQYF
>TRBJ1-5|TRBV3-1/TRBV3-2|16
CASSQAPQGSNQPQHF
>TRBJ1-1|TRBV19|14
CASSRPGSGPEAFF
>TRBJ1-1|TRBV2|14
CASVGDTTVAEAFF
>TRBJ2-1|TRBV27|16
CASSPLQGVSYNEQFF
>TRBJ2-3|TRBV27|14
CASSFGVVTDTQYF
>TRBJ1-4|TRBV7-2|14
CASSQDRGSEKLFF
>TRBJ1-2|TRBV10-3|13
CAIKGQGAYGYTF
>TRBJ1-5|TRBV28|13
CATDSGADQPQHF
>TRBJ2-7|TRBV18|15
CASSQTSGKHYEQYF
>TRBJ1-2|TRBV5-6|14
CASTNWADYYGYTF
>TRBJ2-3|TRBV7-2|15
CASSLGRGGRDTQYF
>TRBJ1-5|TRBV28|13
CASSLGQMQPQHF
>TRBJ2-2|TRBV5-1|14
CASSLGLDTGELFF
>TRBJ1-1|TRBV11-3|12
CASSLIATEAFF
>TRBJ1-2|TRBV25-1|17
CATQGGTGGARNYGYTF
>TRBJ2-1|TRBV30|15
CAWSGLAGGRGEQFF
>TRBJ1-2|TRBV2|13
CASSEQGMDGYTF
>TRBJ2-1|TRBV6-5|15
CASSPRLASYNEQFF
>TRBJ1-2|TRBV20-1|13
CSASPPGFYGYTF
>TRBJ2-2|TRBV24-1|15
CATSDLRFNTGELFF
>TRBJ2-7|TRBV5-1|12
CASRDGAYEQYF
>TRBJ1-4|TRBV28|15
CASIPGDRGEEKLFF